Following are 10 T cell receptor beta chains from one sample sequenced in a study of T cells in Graves' hyperthyroidism and ophthalmopathy. Authors of the study amplified TCR beta CDR3 regions from RNA transcripts. The TCR CDR3 was amplified in a first-round RT-PCR using the HTBI primer set. From the multiplex PCR reads, TCRdb called clonotypes with MiXCR, one entry per CDR3 protein. The table shows 600,000 to 750,000 distinct CDR3 sequences, with around 16% occurring only once. Material for sequencing was blood. The receptors here all came from a man in his forties or fifties with Graves' hyperthyroidism.

The V call is TRBV7-9, the J call TRBJ2-3; D possibly matches TRBD1 or TRBD2 (7 bases each). The CDR3 loop spans 16 amino acids. The V end lost 5 bases, the J end lost 1 base, and 16 bases lay between the germline ends. Per the germline V gene, CDR1 is SEHNR and CDR2 is FQNEAQ (reference sequence). The CDR3 DNA sequence: TGTGCCAGCAGCCTCCCGGCAGGGGGGGGCACAGATACGCAGTATTTT. The encoded protein is CASSLPAGGGTDTQYF.

This clonotype has a count of ten or more. CDR3 region: CASKTDLDEQFF. The DNA of the CDR3 is TGTGCCAGCAAGACCGACCTCGATGAGCAGTTCTTC. The V call is TRBV2, the J call TRBJ2-1; D unresolved. The CDR3 spans 12 residues. CDR1 SNHLY and CDR2 FYNNEI come from the germline V gene. V lost 7 bases and J lost 8, with 12 bases in between.

The chain recombines TRBV27 with TRBJ1-5; D remains ambiguous. Germline lookup yields CDR1 MNHEY and CDR2 SMNVEV (reference sequence). Trimming left V 4 bases short and J 5 bases short, with 12 bases between. The CDR3 spans 14 residues. The DNA of the CDR3 is TGTGCCAGCAGTTCAGGATGGGGTTATCAGCCCCAGCATTTT. Its translation is CASSSGWGYQPQHF.

The chain couples TRBV24-1 to TRBJ2-1; unclear D gene. This CDR3 is built from 13 residues. Germline V gives CDR1 KGHDR, CDR2 SFDVKD. The V end was cut by 4 bases, the J end by 7 bases, with 10 bases between. The chain's CDR3 is CATSEGSQNEQFF. CDR3 nucleotides: TGTGCCACCAGTGAGGGCAGCCAGAATGAGCAGTTCTTC.

At least ten counts were recorded for this clonotype. This chain joins TRBV6-1 and TRBJ2-1; D possibly corresponds to TRBD2 (6 bases). Germline V gives CDR1 MNHNS, CDR2 SASEGT. The CDR3 is 14 amino acids. The ends were cut back, 6 bases at V and 6 bases at J, with 15 bases in the middle. The CDR3 loop reads CASRGGGSFNEQFF. As DNA, the CDR3 is TGTGCCAGCAGGGGAGGTGGGAGTTTCAATGAGCAGTTCTTC.

V is TRBV13 and J is TRBJ1-1; TRBD1 is a possible D gene (6 bases). This CDR3 has 15 amino acids. CDR1 and CDR2 from the germline V gene are PRHDT and FYEKMQ (reference sequence). The V end lost 1 base, the J end lost 5 bases, and 14 bases lay between the germline ends. The CDR3 DNA sequence: TGTGCCAGCAGCTTAGCCGGGGGGGCCAGGACTGAAGCTTTCTTT. Protein sequence: CASSLAGGARTEAFF.

This chain connects TRBV7-9 to TRBJ1-4, with D perhaps matching TRBD1 (6 bases). The V end was cut by 1 base, the J end by 3 bases, with 9 bases between. CDR1 and CDR2 from the germline V gene are SEHNR and FQNEAQ (reference sequence). This CDR3 is built from 15 residues. Written as DNA, the CDR3 is TGTGCCAGCAGCTTAGTGGACAGTTCTAATGAAAAACTGTTTTTT. It codes for CASSLVDSSNEKLFF. The whole variable domain, remainder taken from reference TRBV7-9 and TRBJ1-4, is DTGVSQNPRHKITKRGQNVTFRCDPISEHNRLYWYRQTLGQGPEFLTYFQNEAQLEKSRLLSDRFSAERPKGSFSTLEIQRTEQGDSAMYLCASSLVDSSNEKLFFGSGTQLSVL.

This clonotype was recorded many times. This chain connects TRBV24-1 to TRBJ2-1; D is possibly TRBD2 (5 bases). The CDR3 extends over 17 amino acids. V gave up 2 bases and J gave up 3 bases, with 16 bases separating them. Germline CDR1 is KGHDR and CDR2 is SFDVKD. The CDR3 DNA is TGTGCCACCAGTGATTCACTTACCCATGAGGGCTACAATGAGCAGTTCTTC. Its protein product is CATSDSLTHEGYNEQFF.

This clonotype was detected ten times or more. This rearrangement joins TRBV12-3 or TRBV12-4 to TRBJ2-1, with 12 bases aligning to TRBD2. With 5 bases clipped from V and 7 bases from J, the junction kept 9 bases outside the gene matches. The CDR3 is 16 amino acids. The CDR3 region has the DNA TGTGCCAGCAGTCTCCGACTAGCGGGAGAATTGAATGAGCAGTTCTTC. This gives the protein CASSLRLAGELNEQFF.

A few counts support this clonotype. The genes are TRBV19 and TRBJ2-3, with 12 bases fitting TRBD2. Germline CDR1 reads LNHDA; CDR2 reads SQIVND (reference sequence). This CDR3 has 17 residues. Unmatched junction bases numbered 16, after V lost 9 bases and J lost 6 bases. This CDR3 reads CASKTWTSGVGEDTQYF. CDR3 bases: TGTGCCAGCAAGACATGGACTAGCGGGGTCGGGGAGGATACGCAGTATTTT. The full variable domain, in which reference TRBV19 and TRBJ2-3 provide the parts outside the CDR3, is DGGITQSPKYLFRKEGQNVTLSCEQNLNHDAMYWYRQDPGQGLRLIYYSQIVNDFQKGDIAEGYSVSREKKESFPLTVTSAQKNPTAFYLCASKTWTSGVGEDTQYFGPGTRLTVL.